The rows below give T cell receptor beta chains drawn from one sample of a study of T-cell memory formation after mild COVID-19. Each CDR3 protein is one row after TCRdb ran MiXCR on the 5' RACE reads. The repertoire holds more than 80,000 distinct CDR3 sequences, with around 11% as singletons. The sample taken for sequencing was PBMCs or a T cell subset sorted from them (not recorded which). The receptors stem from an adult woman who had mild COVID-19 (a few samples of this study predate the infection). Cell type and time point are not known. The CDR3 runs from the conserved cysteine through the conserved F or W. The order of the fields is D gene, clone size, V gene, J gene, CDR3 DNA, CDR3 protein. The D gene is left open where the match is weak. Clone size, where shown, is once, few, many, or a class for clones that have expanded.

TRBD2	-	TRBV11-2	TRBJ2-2	TGTGCCAGCAGTGCAGCGGGGGCCTACACCGGGGAGCTGTTTTTT	CASSAAGAYTGELFF
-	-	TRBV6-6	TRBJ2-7	TGTGCCAGCAGTTACAGGGACGAGCAGTACTTC	CASSYRDEQYF
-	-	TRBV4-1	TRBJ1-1	TGCGCCAGCAGCCCAGCCGAGACAGGGAACACTGAAGCTTTCTTT	CASSPAETGNTEAFF
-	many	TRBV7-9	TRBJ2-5	TGTGCCAGCAGTAACCAGGGGGAGACCCAGTACTTC	CASSNQGETQYF
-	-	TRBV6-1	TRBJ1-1	TGTGCCAGCGGGGGGCGAATCACAGCGAACACTGAAGCTTTCTTT	CASGGRITANTEAFF
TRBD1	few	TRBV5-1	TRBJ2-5	TGCGCCAGCAGCGGGGGGACAGGCCCGGAGACCCAGTACTTC	CASSGGTGPETQYF
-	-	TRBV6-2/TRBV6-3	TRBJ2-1	TGTGCCAGCAGTTACCAGGGCGAGAATGAGCAGTTCTTC	CASSYQGENEQFF
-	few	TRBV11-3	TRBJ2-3	TGTGCCAGCAGCCTCGTGGCGGATACGCAGTATTTT	CASSLVADTQYF
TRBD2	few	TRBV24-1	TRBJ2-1	TGTGCCACCAGTGACTCCCTTGTAAGCGGGATTAGTTACAATGAGCAGTTCTTC	CATSDSLVSGISYNEQFF
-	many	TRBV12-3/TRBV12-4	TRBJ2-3	TGTGCCAGCAGTTCGATTAGCACAGATACGCAGTATTTT	CASSSISTDTQYF
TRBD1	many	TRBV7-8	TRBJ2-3	TGTGCCAGCAGCTTACCAGTGGACAGGGGAGATACGCAGTATTTT	CASSLPVDRGDTQYF
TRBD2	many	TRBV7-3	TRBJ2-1	TGTGCCAGCAGCTTAGGGACTAGCGGGGGCCACAATGAGCAGTTCTTC	CASSLGTSGGHNEQFF
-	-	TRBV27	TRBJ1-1	TGTGCCAGCATCTCGGGCCCTGAAGCTTTCTTT	CASISGPEAFF
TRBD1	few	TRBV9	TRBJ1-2	TGTGCCAGCAGCGTCGAACAGGGGGGAAGATATGGCTACACCTTC	CASSVEQGGRYGYTF
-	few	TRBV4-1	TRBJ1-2	TGCGCCAGCAGCGAACAGGGTGGCTACACCTTC	CASSEQGGYTF
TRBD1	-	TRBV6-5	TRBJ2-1	TGTGCCAGCGCCAGGGACAGCCACAATGAGCAGTTCTTC	CASARDSHNEQFF
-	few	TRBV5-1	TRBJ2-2	TGCGCCAGCAGCTTGGAAGGGCTAGGGCGATCGAACACCGGGGAGCTGTTTTTT	CASSLEGLGRSNTGELFF
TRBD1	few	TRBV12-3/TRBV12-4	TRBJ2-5	TGTGCCAGCAGTTCGGGGACAGGGAGGGACCAAGAGACCCAGTACTTC	CASSSGTGRDQETQYF